Following are 17 T cell receptor beta chains from one sample sequenced in a study of response to subunit inactivated influenza vaccine. TCRdb used MiXCR to reprocess the RT-PCR reads, holding one entry per CDR3 protein. The sample lists roughly 520,000 distinct CDR3 sequences, about 25% occurring once. Sequences were derived from CD4+ T cells sorted from PBMCs, sampled roughly 5 days after vaccination. The receptors stem from a man aged 50-60 years who received an inactivated influenza vaccine.

This clonotype turned up a few times. This chain joins TRBV12-3 or TRBV12-4 and TRBJ2-3; D perhaps matches TRBD1 (5 bases). V was shortened by 6 bases and J by 0 bases, with 10 bases between the two germline ends. This CDR3 is 14 amino acids long. The CDR3 sequence is CASRLRVSTDTQYF. CDR3 sequence (DNA): TGTGCCAGCAGACTCAGGGTTAGCACAGATACGCAGTATTTT.

The chain has TRBV2 and TRBJ2-3; TRBD2 matches at 7 bases. The V gene end was trimmed by 0 bases and the J gene end by 3 bases; junction bases not matched to a gene: 3. Per germline, CDR1 SNHLY and CDR2 FYNNEI. This CDR3 has 15 amino acids. CDR3 in DNA: TGTGCCAGCAGTGAAGCAAAGGGAGGGACAGATACGCAGTATTTT. Protein: CASSEAKGGTDTQYF.

This sequence joins TRBV5-1 and TRBJ1-6, with 7 bases lining up with TRBD1. CDR1 SGHRS and CDR2 YFSETQ come from the germline V gene. The CDR3 length is 16 residues. V was clipped by 3 bases and J by 4 bases; unmatched bases: 7. The CDR3 sequence is CASSWRTGVYNSPLHF. The CDR3 nucleotides are TGCGCCAGCAGCTGGAGGACAGGTGTTTATAATTCACCCCTCCACTTT.

Many counts were recorded for this clonotype. The genes are TRBV5-1 and TRBJ2-5; D is unresolved. This CDR3 region has 14 residues. V lost 1 base to trimming and J lost 0 bases, with 7 bases between them. The germline gives CDR1 SGHRS, CDR2 YFSETQ. The CDR3 region has the DNA TGCGCCAGCAGCTTGAATCAGTACCAAGAGACCCAGTACTTC. This sequence encodes CASSLNQYQETQYF.

This clonotype was observed a handful of times. This rearrangement joins TRBV7-2 to TRBJ2-3; 8 nucleotides align to TRBD1. J was trimmed by 8 bases and V by 3 bases; bases with no gene match: 13. Looked up from germline, CDR1 is SGHTA and CDR2 is FQGNSA. The CDR3 spans 16 residues. The CDR3 bases are TGTGCCAGCAGCTTGGGTCGACAGGGGAATGGCGGTACGCAGTATTTT. Amino acids: CASSLGRQGNGGTQYF.

This clonotype has more than one count but fewer than ten. The genes are TRBV5-1 and TRBJ2-2, with D uncertain. Germline values: CDR1 SGHRS, CDR2 YFSETQ. V lost 1 base and J 5 bases, leaving 9 bases between the germline ends. The CDR3 contains 14 residues. CDR3 nucleotides: TGCGCCAGCAGCTTGCCCACCCCGACCGGGGAGCTGTTTTTT. This gives the protein CASSLPTPTGELFF.

Only a few counts were recorded for this clonotype. The chain carries TRBV20-1 and TRBJ1-6; unclear D gene. Trimming took 6 bases from V and 10 from J, leaving 13 bases between them. CDR3 size: 12 residues. Germline CDR1 and CDR2: DFQATT and SNEGSKA (reference sequence). CDR3 loop: CSASGPGSPLHF. The CDR3 region has the DNA TGCAGTGCCTCCGGCCCCGGGTCACCCCTCCACTTT.

This clonotype occurred a few times. This chain joins TRBV25-1 and TRBJ2-3; no definite D call. V was trimmed by 5 bases and J by 1 base, leaving 10 bases between them. CDR1 is MGHDK, CDR2 SYGVNS, per germline. CDR3 size: 14 residues. The CDR3 sequence is CASSRSAGTDTQYF. CDR3 sequence (DNA): TGTGCCAGCAGTAGATCAGCCGGCACAGATACGCAGTATTTT.

V gene TRBV5-1 combines with J gene TRBJ2-1; the D is unclear. The ends were cut back, 1 base at V and 6 bases at J, with 14 bases in the middle. This CDR3 is 15 amino acids long. The V gene's germline CDR1 is SGHRS and CDR2 YFSETQ. The DNA of the CDR3 is TGCGCCAGCAGCTTGTTAGGAAAGCCGATCAATGAGCAGTTCTTC. This translates into CASSLLGKPINEQFF.

This chain uses TRBV6-2 or TRBV6-3 with TRBJ2-6, with TRBD2 identical over 7 bases. V lost 6 bases and J lost 2; bases outside the gene matches: 4. Germline CDR1 and CDR2: MNHEY and SVGEGT. CDR3 length: 15 residues. In DNA form, the CDR3 reads TGTGCCAGCAGCCCTAGCGGAACTGGGGCCAACGTCCTGACTTTC. Residues: CASSPSGTGANVLTF.

This chain connects TRBV10-3 to TRBJ2-3; TRBD2 matches 9 bases. V was clipped by 8 bases and J by 7 bases; unmatched bases: 13. The CDR3 is 15 residues long. CDR1 and CDR2 from the germline V gene are ENHRY and SYGVKD. The CDR3 loop is CAIGEAGGGGNTQYF. The CDR3 DNA sequence: TGTGCCATCGGAGAAGCGGGAGGCGGGGGGAATACGCAGTATTTT.

This clonotype was counted a single time. The V call is TRBV6-1, the J call TRBJ2-6; no clear D. The CDR3 totals 18 residues. V dropped 6 bases and J dropped 0 bases, with 18 bases sitting between them. The germline V gene encodes CDR1 MNHNS and CDR2 SASEGT. CDR3 sequence reads: CASSSTGRKPSGANVLTF. The DNA for the CDR3 is TGTGCCAGCAGCTCGACCGGACGGAAACCCTCTGGGGCCAACGTCCTGACTTTC.

V gene TRBV3-1 combines with J gene TRBJ2-1, with D possibly being TRBD1 or TRBD2 (5 bases each). Per germline, CDR1 LGHDT and CDR2 YNNKEL (reference sequence). The CDR3 extends over 14 amino acids. Trimming removed 3 bases at V and 5 bases at J, with 11 bases between. This CDR3 reads CASSHGATHNEQFF. In DNA, the CDR3 is TGTGCCAGCAGCCACGGGGCGACTCACAATGAGCAGTTCTTC.

The table lists this clonotype with a few counts. CDR3 nucleotide sequence: TGTGCCAGCAAGCTAGCGGAAATAGAGACCCAGTACTTC. Translation: CASKLAEIETQYF. This sequence joins TRBV12-3 or TRBV12-4 and TRBJ2-5; 7 bases agree with TRBD2. The length of the CDR3 is 13 residues. With V trimmed by 7 bases and J by 4 bases, 6 bases remained unmatched.

The chain recombines TRBV15 with TRBJ2-7; 11 nucleotides line up with TRBD2. After removal of 5 bases from V and 3 bases from J, the junction contained 9 bases not matched to a gene. The V gene's germline CDR1 is LNHNV and CDR2 YYDKDF (reference sequence). The CDR3 covers 16 residues. The CDR3: CATSPSGTSGGYEQYF. The CDR3 nucleotides are TGTGCCACCAGCCCAAGCGGGACTAGCGGTGGCTACGAGCAGTACTTC.

This clonotype was picked up a small number of times. This chain uses TRBV4-2 with TRBJ2-2; 8 bases map to TRBD1. Germline lookup yields CDR1 LGHNA and CDR2 YNFKEQ. J gave up 4 bases and V 0 bases, and 16 bases lay outside the gene matches. The CDR3 runs to 20 residues. The CDR3 bases are TGTGCCAGCAGCCAAGATTATTTCGGCAGGGGGCCAAACCCCACCGGGGAGCTGTTTTTT. Translating it yields CASSQDYFGRGPNPTGELFF.

This clonotype was picked up a small number of times. The chain has TRBV20-1 and TRBJ1-1, with a possible D match to TRBD1 (6 bases). Trimming shortened V by 2 bases and J by 1 base, and 11 bases separated the two germline ends. The germline CDR1 and CDR2 sequences are DFQATT and SNEGSKA (reference sequence). The CDR3 has 14 amino acids. The CDR3 nucleotides are TGCAGTGCTAGAAAGGGACAAAAGAACACTGAAGCTTTCTTT. This sequence encodes CSARKGQKNTEAFF.